Listed below are T cell receptor beta chains from one sample, sequenced in a study of T cells in Graves' hyperthyroidism and ophthalmopathy. Via MiXCR, TCRdb re-called the multiplex PCR reads, giving one row per CDR3 protein. This sample yields fewer than 800,000 distinct CDR3 sequences, of which about 17% are seen a single time; roughly 8% belongs to the top ten. Sequenced sample: blood. The receptors were gathered from a man aged 18 to 30 with Graves' hyperthyroidism. Both conserved end residues are part of each CDR3. D genes are given only for firm matches. The size field is filled for only some rows; it gives once, few, many or a size class.

d_call: TRBD1
clone_size: NA
j_call: TRBJ2-7
v_call: TRBV3-1
cdr3_aa: CASTSGGQGNEQYF
cdr3_nt: TGTGCCAGCACCTCAGGGGGACAGGGAAACGAGCAGTACTTC

d_call: NA
clone_size: many
j_call: TRBJ2-7
v_call: TRBV28
cdr3_aa: CASSFRQDSYEQYF
cdr3_nt: TGTGCCAGCAGTTTCCGACAGGACTCCTACGAGCAGTACTTC

d_call: TRBD2
clone_size: many
j_call: TRBJ2-1
v_call: TRBV3-1
cdr3_aa: CASSAYQRGDNEQFF
cdr3_nt: TGTGCCAGCAGCGCCTACCAGCGGGGGGACAATGAGCAGTTCTTC

d_call: TRBD1
clone_size: few
j_call: TRBJ1-2
v_call: TRBV5-4
cdr3_aa: CASSIGQVDGYTF
cdr3_nt: TGTGCCAGCAGCATTGGACAGGTCGATGGCTACACCTTC

d_call: TRBD1
clone_size: NA
j_call: TRBJ2-7
v_call: TRBV19
cdr3_aa: CASSIGTGPSYEQYF
cdr3_nt: TGTGCCAGTAGTATCGGGACAGGACCCTCCTACGAGCAGTACTTC

d_call: NA
clone_size: many
j_call: TRBJ1-4
v_call: TRBV28
cdr3_aa: CASSLGLDMGEKLFF
cdr3_nt: TGTGCCAGCAGTTTAGGTTTGGACATGGGTGAAAAACTGTTTTTT

d_call: TRBD2
clone_size: NA
j_call: TRBJ2-2
v_call: TRBV27
cdr3_aa: CASSTRDSGASGRNTGELFF
cdr3_nt: TGTGCCAGCAGTACACGGGACTCAGGGGCTAGCGGGAGGAACACCGGGGAGCTGTTTTTT

d_call: TRBD2
clone_size: many
j_call: TRBJ2-2
v_call: TRBV11-2
cdr3_aa: CASTPWTSGRGNTGELFF
cdr3_nt: TGTGCCAGCACACCTTGGACTAGCGGGAGAGGAAACACCGGGGAGCTGTTTTTT

d_call: TRBD2
clone_size: NA
j_call: TRBJ2-2
v_call: TRBV3-1
cdr3_aa: CASSQEGLADTGELFF
cdr3_nt: TGTGCCAGCAGCCAAGAGGGACTAGCGGACACCGGGGAGCTGTTTTTT

d_call: TRBD2
clone_size: many
j_call: TRBJ2-1
v_call: TRBV20-1
cdr3_aa: CSAREGLAAYNEQFF
cdr3_nt: TGCAGTGCTAGAGAGGGACTAGCAGCCTACAATGAGCAGTTCTTC

d_call: TRBD2
clone_size: NA
j_call: TRBJ2-1
v_call: TRBV20-1
cdr3_aa: CSARDSGSRNEQFF
cdr3_nt: TGCAGTGCTAGGGATAGCGGGAGTCGGAATGAGCAGTTCTTC

d_call: NA
clone_size: NA
j_call: TRBJ1-2
v_call: TRBV19
cdr3_aa: CASSITINYGYTF
cdr3_nt: TGTGCCAGTAGTATCACAATCAACTATGGCTACACCTTC